The 11 T cell receptor beta chains presented below share a single source sample, sequenced in a study of T cells of healthy individuals (dated by TCRdb to the late 2010s). The method behind the library was 5' RACE. The instrument was an Illumina MiSeq. TCRdb reworked the public reads: Q25 trimming with fastp, MiXCR clone assembly, productive beta chains retained. Rows with one shared CDR3 protein collapse into an entry with the most common genes and DNA. The table for this sample lists about 96,000 distinct CDR3 sequences; 17% of them were counted only once. More than 5.5% of the sample is taken by the ten largest. These receptors originate from a human donor in good health.

The sample holds a few counts of this clonotype. The V and J genes are TRBV6-2 or TRBV6-3 and TRBJ2-3; 13 bases line up with TRBD2. Trimming cost V 8 bases and J 5 bases; bases outside gene matches: 13. The CDR3 spans 17 residues. The germline V gene has CDR1 MNHEY and CDR2 SVGEGT. The chain's CDR3 is CASRESRTSGRRDTQYF. The CDR3, as DNA: TGTGCCAGCCGAGAATCGAGGACTAGCGGGAGACGAGATACGCAGTATTTT.

The chain couples TRBV12-3 or TRBV12-4 to TRBJ2-7; the D call may be TRBD1 or TRBD2 (5 bases each). V was cut by 6 bases and J by 0 bases, with 18 bases left in between. The CDR3 has 16 amino acids. CDR3 region: CASSRDRDGISYEQYF. The CDR3 region has the DNA TGTGCCAGCAGCCGAGACCGGGACGGTATCTCCTACGAGCAGTACTTC.

The chain links TRBV4-1 to TRBJ2-3; 7 bases are shared with TRBD2. The junction had 7 bases not matched to a gene; V was cut back by 4 bases and J by 0 bases. The CDR3 sequence is 16 residues long. The germline CDR1 and CDR2 sequences are MGHRA and YSYEKL. CDR3 sequence reads: CASSPRGDLSTDTQYF. CDR3 DNA: TGCGCCAGCAGCCCACGGGGGGATCTTAGCACAGATACGCAGTATTTT.

The J gene is TRBJ2-2, the V gene TRBV10-3; a possible D gene is TRBD2 (6 bases). This CDR3 is built from 16 residues. Trimming left V 6 bases short and J 3 bases short, with 17 bases between. Germline V gene lookup returns CDR1 ENHRY and CDR2 SYGVKD. This CDR3 is CAIRPSTSKDTGELFF. CDR3 in DNA: TGTGCCATCAGGCCATCTACTAGCAAGGACACCGGGGAGCTGTTTTTT.

This clonotype was recorded at least ten times. The chain joins TRBV28 to TRBJ1-1; D might be TRBD1 (5 bases). The CDR3 is 14 amino acids. V gave up 3 bases and J gave up 4 bases, with 12 bases separating them. CDR1 and CDR2 from the germline V gene are MDHEN and SYDVKM. This chain's CDR3 is CASSFIQGSTEAFF. DNA of the CDR3: TGTGCCAGCAGTTTCATCCAGGGAAGCACTGAAGCTTTCTTT.

In its sample, this clonotype was seen many times. V is TRBV29-1 and J is TRBJ2-1, with 9 bases fitting TRBD1. CDR3 length equals 13 residues. The V segment lost 3 bases and the J segment 5 bases; nucleotides outside the gene matches: 2. Looked up from germline, CDR1 is SQVTM and CDR2 is ANQGSEA. The CDR3 coding sequence is TGCAGCGTTGAGGGGGACAGGGACAATGAGCAGTTCTTC. It translates to CSVEGDRDNEQFF.

This clonotype has a count of ten or more. The genes are TRBV5-1 and TRBJ2-3, with no clear D. From germline, CDR1 is SGHRS and CDR2 YFSETQ. With 0 bases removed from V and 4 bases from J, the gap between germline ends came to 3 bases. The CDR3 spans 12 residues. In DNA form, the CDR3 reads TGCGCCAGCAGCTTGGCGCCAGATACGCAGTATTTT. Protein product: CASSLAPDTQYF.

To note about this clonotype: One end of the junction varies from germline; a read error may be responsible. The genes are TRBV7-9 and TRBJ2-2; D uncertain. The V gene's germline CDR1 is SEHNR and CDR2 FQNEAQ (reference sequence). The CDR3 covers 13 residues. This CDR3 is CASSFLRTVELFF. CDR3 coding DNA: TGTGCCAGCAGCTTCTTAAGAACCGTGGAGCTGTTTTTT.

This chain joins TRBV6-2 or TRBV6-3 and TRBJ2-4; tentatively, D is TRBD1 or TRBD2 (5 bases each). This CDR3 is 14 amino acids long. Germline lookup yields CDR1 MNHEY and CDR2 SVGEGT. Trimming cost V 7 bases and J 0 bases, with 10 bases left between them. CDR3 coding DNA: TGTGCCAGCACCTTTGGGACAGCCAAAAACATTCAGTACTTC. Amino acid sequence: CASTFGTAKNIQYF.

This clonotype was seen ten or more times. V gene TRBV5-4 combines with J gene TRBJ2-1; D is possibly TRBD2 (6 bases). CDR1 and CDR2 (germline): SGHNT, YYREEE (reference sequence). V lost 0 bases and J lost 5, with 15 bases in between. The CDR3 is 16 residues long. In nucleotides, the CDR3 is TGTGCCAGCAGCTTGGGGGGCACAGGACTAAACAATGAGCAGTTCTTC. Amino acids: CASSLGGTGLNNEQFF. Combining the CDR3 with reference TRBV5-4 and TRBJ2-1 gives the whole variable domain ETGVTQSPTHLIKTRGQQVTLRCSSQSGHNTVSWYQQALGQGPQFIFQYYREEENGRGNFPPRFSGLQFPNYSSELNVNALELDDSALYLCASSLGGTGLNNEQFFGPGTRLTVL.

The CDR3 spells CSARDITGGTGGELFF. The CDR3 coding sequence is TGCAGTGCTAGAGATATAACAGGGGGCACGGGCGGGGAGCTGTTTTTT. The chain carries TRBV20-1 and TRBJ2-2, with 9 bases aligning to TRBD1. The CDR3 has 16 amino acids. Germline CDR1 is DFQATT and CDR2 is SNEGSKA (reference sequence). V dropped 0 bases and J dropped 7; count of bases not matched to a gene: 9.